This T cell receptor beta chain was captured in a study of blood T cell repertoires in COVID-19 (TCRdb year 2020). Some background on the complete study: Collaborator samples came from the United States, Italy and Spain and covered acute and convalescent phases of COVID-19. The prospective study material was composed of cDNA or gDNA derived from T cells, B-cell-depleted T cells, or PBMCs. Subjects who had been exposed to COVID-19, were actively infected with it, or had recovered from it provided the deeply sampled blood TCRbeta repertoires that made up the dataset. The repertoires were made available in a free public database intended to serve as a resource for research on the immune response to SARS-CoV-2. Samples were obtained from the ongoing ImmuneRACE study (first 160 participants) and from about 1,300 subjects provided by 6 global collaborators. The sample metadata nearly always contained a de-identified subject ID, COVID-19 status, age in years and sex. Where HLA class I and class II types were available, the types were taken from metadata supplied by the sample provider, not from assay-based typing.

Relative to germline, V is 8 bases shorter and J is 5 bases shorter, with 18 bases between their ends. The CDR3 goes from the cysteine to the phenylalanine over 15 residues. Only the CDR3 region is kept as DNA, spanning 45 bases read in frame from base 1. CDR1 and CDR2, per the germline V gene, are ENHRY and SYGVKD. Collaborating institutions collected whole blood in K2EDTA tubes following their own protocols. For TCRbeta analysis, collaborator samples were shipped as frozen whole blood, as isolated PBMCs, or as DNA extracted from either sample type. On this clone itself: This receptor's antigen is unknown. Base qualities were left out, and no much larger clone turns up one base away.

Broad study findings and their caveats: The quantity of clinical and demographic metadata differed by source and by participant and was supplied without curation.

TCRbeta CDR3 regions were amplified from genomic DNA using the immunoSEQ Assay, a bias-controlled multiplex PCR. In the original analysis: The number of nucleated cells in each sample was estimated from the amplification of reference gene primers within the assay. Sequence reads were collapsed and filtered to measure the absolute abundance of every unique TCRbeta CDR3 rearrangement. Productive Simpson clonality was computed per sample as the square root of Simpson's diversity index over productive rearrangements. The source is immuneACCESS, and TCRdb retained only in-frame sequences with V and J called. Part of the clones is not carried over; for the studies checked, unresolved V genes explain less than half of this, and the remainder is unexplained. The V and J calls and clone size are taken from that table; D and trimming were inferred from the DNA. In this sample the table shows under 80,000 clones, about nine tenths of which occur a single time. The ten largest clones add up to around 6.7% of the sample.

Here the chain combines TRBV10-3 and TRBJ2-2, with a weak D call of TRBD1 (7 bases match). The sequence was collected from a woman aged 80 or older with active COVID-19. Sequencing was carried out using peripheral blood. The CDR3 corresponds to CAIFQGGLWTGELFF. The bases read TGTGCCATCTTCCAGGGGGGTCTTTGGACCGGGGAGCTGTTTTTT.